Following are 32 T cell receptor beta chains from one sample sequenced in a study of pediatric ulcerative colitis (dated by TCRdb to between 2018 and 2020). Library preparation was by the immunoSEQ multiplex PCR assay. TCRdb limited this immuneACCESS table to in-frame rearrangements with V and J called. A share of clones is missing; checked studies link under half to unresolved V genes, and the rest is unexplained. In all, the sample holds tens of thousands of clones, and around 69% of those were seen once. The ten largest clones represent about a sixth of the sample. During colonoscopy, one to two pinch biopsies were obtained from the rectum for research. The sample taken for sequencing was gut tissue. These receptors all come from a boy younger than 18 with severe ulcerative colitis.

The chain links TRBV18 to TRBJ1-2; D gene uncertain. The germline CDR1 and CDR2 sequences are KGHSH and LQKENI. This CDR3 has 16 residues. The V gene lost 3 bases and the J gene lost 8 bases, with 22 bases spanning the gap. The CDR3 DNA sequence: TGTGCCAGCTCACCTACGTTGAACCCTGACGGCGGAGGCTACACCTTC. This translates into CASSPTLNPDGGGYTF.

The gene calls are TRBV5-1 and TRBJ2-6; tentative D call: TRBD2 (7 bases). CDR3 length: 17 amino acids. The V end was cut by 3 bases, the J end by 0 bases, with 13 bases between. CDR1 is SGHRS, CDR2 YFSETQ, per germline. DNA of the CDR3: TGCGCCAGCAGCTCGGCGGGGGCAGTCTCTGGGGCCAACGTCCTGACTTTC. This sequence encodes CASSSAGAVSGANVLTF.

V and J are TRBV7-9 and TRBJ1-4, with TRBD1 as a possible D gene (5 bases). Germline V gene sequence: CDR1 SEHNR, CDR2 FQNEAQ (reference sequence). The CDR3 spans 15 residues. With 2 bases removed from V and 7 bases from J, the gap between germline ends came to 14 bases. DNA of the CDR3: TGTGCCAGCAGCTTAAAATCCGGGGGAAGTGAAAAACTGTTTTTT. Amino acids: CASSLKSGGSEKLFF.

The chain has TRBV7-2 and TRBJ1-1; D may be TRBD1 (5 bases). From germline, CDR1 is SGHTA and CDR2 FQGNSA. The CDR3 loop spans 16 amino acids. Trimming left V 5 bases short and J 1 base short, with 17 bases between. Written as DNA, the CDR3 is TGTGCCAGCAGCCCCGGGGGTGGGGGAAAGAACACTGAAGCTTTCTTT. Its translation is CASSPGGGGKNTEAFF. The whole variable domain, remainder taken from reference TRBV7-2 and TRBJ1-1, is GAGVSQSPSNKVTEKGKDVELRCDPISGHTALYWYRQSLGQGLEFLIYFQGNSAPDKSGLPSDRFSAERTGGSVSTLTIQRTQQEDSAVYLCASSPGGGGKNTEAFFGQGTRLTVV.

Only one count was recorded for this clone. This rearrangement joins TRBV30 to TRBJ1-4, with D unresolved. Trimming shortened V by 2 bases and J by 6 bases, and 4 bases separated the two germline ends. The CDR3 totals 11 residues. The germline V gene encodes CDR1 GTSNPN and CDR2 SVGIG (reference sequence). This chain's CDR3 is CAWSLYEKLFF. In nucleotides, the CDR3 is TGTGCCTGGAGTTTATATGAAAAACTGTTTTTT.

The chain uses TRBV5-1 and TRBJ2-2; 12 positions agree with TRBD2. The CDR3 is made up of 18 amino acids. Looked up from germline, CDR1 is SGHRS and CDR2 is YFSETQ. V was clipped by 4 bases and J by 4 bases; unmatched bases: 11. CDR3 nucleotides: TGCGCCAGCAGCCCGTCTAGCGGGGGGGCCGTTGGCACCGGGGAGCTGTTTTTT. Translated: CASSPSSGGAVGTGELFF.

V is TRBV19 and J is TRBJ1-1; D is ambiguous. Germline V gives CDR1 LNHDA, CDR2 SQIVND (reference sequence). V was shortened by 5 bases and J by 1 base, with 8 bases between the two germline ends. The CDR3 covers 13 residues. CDR3: CASSHKENTEAFF. The CDR3 DNA is TGTGCCAGTAGTCATAAAGAGAACACTGAAGCTTTCTTT.

In its sample, this clone was seen a few times. The V call is TRBV18, the J call TRBJ2-1; no firm D call. V dropped 4 bases and J dropped 4 bases, with 5 bases sitting between them. This CDR3 has 12 amino acids. Germline CDR1 KGHSH, CDR2 LQKENI. The CDR3 DNA is TGTGCCAGCTCACTTTCTTACAATGAGCAGTTCTTC. Translation: CASSLSYNEQFF.

The rearrangement uses TRBV21-1 and TRBJ1-3; the table names TRBD1, a call not compared with the DNA. TRBV21-1 is a documented pseudogene. This CDR3 has 15 amino acids. CDR3 amino acids: CASSKGVQGGNTIYF. The CDR3 region has the DNA TGTGCCAGCAGCAAAGGAGTGCAGGGGGGAAACACCATATATTTT.

This clone has more than one count but fewer than ten. The chain combines TRBV5-4 with TRBJ1-6; a weak D match, TRBD1 (5 bases). Germline CDR1 and CDR2: SGHNT and YYREEE (reference sequence). Trimming removed 2 bases at V and 7 bases at J, with 16 bases between. The CDR3 has 16 amino acids. The DNA of the CDR3 is TGTGCCAGCAGCTTCGGGGGAAGTTGGGTCAATTCACCCCTCCACTTT. Translation gives CASSFGGSWVNSPLHF.

The rearrangement uses TRBV30 and TRBJ1-2; D is unclear. Germline V lookup: CDR1 GTSNPN, CDR2 SVGIG (reference sequence). This CDR3 spans 12 amino acids. Trimming left V 6 bases short and J 4 bases short, with 12 bases between. CDR3 region: CACSQGSYGYTF. As DNA, the CDR3 is TGTGCCTGTTCCCAAGGGAGCTATGGCTACACCTTC.

This clone was picked up a small number of times. The chain joins TRBV6-6 to TRBJ2-3; the D gene is possibly TRBD2 (7 bases). Trimming left V 5 bases short and J 14 bases short, with 17 bases between. CDR3 length: 12 residues. Per germline, CDR1 MNHNY and CDR2 SVGAGI (reference sequence). The DNA for the CDR3 is TGTGCCAGCAGTCGGCCGGGGGGCCTAGTGTATTTT. Amino acids: CASSRPGGLVYF.

This clone was found a few times. CDR3 DNA sequence: TGTGCCAGTCGCCCCCTAGGTACCTCGGGGACCCAGTACTTC. Translated, it gives CASRPLGTSGTQYF. The rearrangement joins TRBV19 to TRBJ2-5; no reliable D call. Germline CDR1 LNHDA, CDR2 SQIVND (reference sequence). This CDR3 is built from 14 residues. Trimming stripped 8 bases from V and 7 bases from J, with 20 bases between.

The chain is built from TRBV19 and TRBJ2-1, with D perhaps being TRBD1 or TRBD2 (5 bases each). This CDR3 region has 15 residues. The V end lost 3 bases, the J end lost 2 bases, and 11 bases lay between the germline ends. Germline CDR1 is LNHDA and CDR2 is SQIVND (reference sequence). The CDR3 loop reads CASSIGTGPYNEQFF. The CDR3 DNA reads as TGTGCCAGTAGTATCGGAACGGGGCCCTACAATGAGCAGTTCTTC. The full variable domain, its missing parts supplied by reference TRBV19 and TRBJ2-1, is DGGITQSPKYLFRKEGQNVTLSCEQNLNHDAMYWYRQDPGQGLRLIYYSQIVNDFQKGDIAEGYSVSREKKESFPLTVTSAQKNPTAFYLCASSIGTGPYNEQFFGPGTRLTVL.

As DNA, the CDR3 is TGTGCCAGCAGCCTCGACGGAAAAGCGGGGCCCCAGCATTTT. It codes for CASSLDGKAGPQHF. This chain links TRBV7-2 with TRBJ1-5, with D uncertain. V was pared by 5 bases and J by 9 bases, with 17 bases between. Germline V lookup: CDR1 SGHTA, CDR2 FQGNSA. The CDR3 loop spans 14 amino acids.

The chain joins TRBV4-1 to TRBJ1-5; 7 bases are a match to TRBD1. The length of the CDR3 is 17 residues. Germline loops: CDR1 MGHRA, CDR2 YSYEKL. V was pared by 0 bases and J by 1 base, with 6 bases of the junction left unmatched. The CDR3 coding sequence is TGCGCCAGCAGCCAAGATGCCGGGACAGAGAGCAATCAGCCCCAGCATTTT. This translates into CASSQDAGTESNQPQHF.

V and J are TRBV5-4 and TRBJ1-1; unclear D gene. The V and J ends lost 3 bases and 1 base respectively, with 13 bases between them. The CDR3 spans 15 residues. Germline CDR1 is SGHNT and CDR2 is YYREEE (reference sequence). In nucleotides, the CDR3 is TGTGCCAGCAGCTCGGCAGGACGCTCGAACACTGAAGCTTTCTTT. Translated: CASSSAGRSNTEAFF.

The chain joins TRBV4-3 to TRBJ2-7; possibly TRBD1 or TRBD2 for D (5 bases each). The V end was cut by 0 bases, the J end by 2 bases, with 14 bases between. The CDR3 loop spans 16 amino acids. Germline V gene lookup returns CDR1 LGHNA and CDR2 YSLEER. CDR3 in DNA: TGCGCCAGCAGCCAAGATAACGGGGCAGGGACCTACGAGCAGTACTTC. Encoded protein: CASSQDNGAGTYEQYF.

This clone is large in the sample. The chain carries TRBV19 and TRBJ2-2; D is unresolved. CDR3 length equals 13 residues. In germline, CDR1 is LNHDA, CDR2 SQIVND (reference sequence). The V and J ends lost 8 bases and 4 bases respectively, with 11 bases between them. This CDR3 reads CASSWGPTGELFF. The CDR3 DNA follows: TGTGCCAGTTCCTGGGGTCCCACCGGGGAGCTGTTTTTT.

This clone was detected a few times. The chain uses TRBV21-1 and TRBJ1-5. TRBV21-1 represents a pseudogene. The length of the CDR3 is 17 residues. CDR3 amino acids: CASSLTSGVVTNQPQHF. CDR3 coding DNA: TGTGCCAGCAGCTTAACATCGGGTGTGGTTACGAATCAGCCCCAGCATTTT.

This chain's CDR3 is CASKIPGGTYGYTF. The CDR3 DNA follows: TGTGCCAGCAAAATCCCGGGCGGAACCTATGGCTACACCTTC. J is TRBJ1-2 and V is TRBV19; D uncertain. V shed 9 bases and J shed 4 bases, with 18 bases lying between them. The CDR3 has 14 amino acids. Germline lookup yields CDR1 LNHDA and CDR2 SQIVND (reference sequence).

The chain has TRBV5-1 and TRBJ1-3, with no clear D. The germline gives CDR1 SGHRS, CDR2 YFSETQ. The CDR3 spans 13 residues. V dropped 5 bases and J dropped 4 bases, with 10 bases sitting between them. CDR3 sequence reads: CASSQETGNTIYF. Here the CDR3 DNA reads TGCGCCAGCAGTCAGGAGACCGGAAACACCATATATTTT. The variable domain in full, with the rest retrieved from reference TRBV5-1 and TRBJ1-3, is KAGVTQTPRYLIKTRGQQVTLSCSPISGHRSVSWYQQTPGQGLQFLFEYFSETQRNKGNFPGRFSGRQFSNSRSEMNVSTLELGDSALYLCASSQETGNTIYFGEGSWLTVV.

J is TRBJ1-6 and V is TRBV7-2; no clear D gene. V lost 2 bases, J lost 9 bases, and 14 bases lay in between. The CDR3 contains 15 residues. Germline V lookup: CDR1 SGHTA, CDR2 FQGNSA. CDR3 amino acids: CASSLLAGGGSPLHF. The CDR3 DNA sequence: TGTGCCAGCAGCTTATTGGCAGGTGGAGGTTCACCCCTCCACTTT.

This chain connects TRBV5-1 to TRBJ2-3; D gene ambiguous. The germline V gene encodes CDR1 SGHRS and CDR2 YFSETQ. The CDR3 spans 12 residues. With 7 bases removed from V and 7 bases from J, the gap between germline ends came to 13 bases. CDR3 sequence reads: CASEVIGYTQYF. The CDR3 DNA is TGCGCCAGCGAGGTTATAGGATATACGCAGTATTTT.

The chain has TRBV4-1 and TRBJ1-5, with a possible D match to TRBD1 (5 bases). Trimming removed 4 bases at V and 5 bases at J, with 21 bases between. The CDR3 runs to 17 residues. Germline V CDR1 and CDR2: MGHRA, YSYEKL. Written as DNA, the CDR3 is TGCGCCAGCAGCCCTACTTGGAACGTGGGGGGTTATCAGCCCCAGCATTTT. Protein: CASSPTWNVGGYQPQHF.

In nucleotides, the CDR3 is TGTGCCAGCAGTTACGGGGTATGGGGGGAAAATCAGCCCCAGCATTTT. Residues: CASSYGVWGENQPQHF. The rearrangement uses TRBV6-6 and TRBJ1-5; weak D call: TRBD1 (5 bases). The germline V gene encodes CDR1 MNHNY and CDR2 SVGAGI (reference sequence). The CDR3 totals 16 residues. V was shortened by 2 bases and J by 4 bases, with 15 bases between the two germline ends.

V gene TRBV6-1 combines with J gene TRBJ1-1, with D possibly TRBD1 on 5 matching bases. Per the germline V gene, CDR1 is MNHNS and CDR2 is SASEGT. The CDR3 length is 13 residues. Trimming took 9 bases from V and 8 from J, leaving 19 bases between them. CDR3 loop: CASVGDPSGEAFF. CDR3 in DNA: TGTGCCAGTGTCGGGGACCCATCGGGGGAAGCTTTCTTT.

This sequence joins TRBV9 and TRBJ2-4; the D is unclear. CDR1 is SGDLS, CDR2 YYNGEE, per germline. V was clipped by 4 bases and J by 1 base, with 6 bases between them. The CDR3 length is 13 residues. The CDR3 bases are TGTGCCAGCAGCCCAGCCGCCAAAAACATTCAGTACTTC. Encoded protein: CASSPAAKNIQYF.

The rearrangement uses TRBV9 and TRBJ1-6; D might be TRBD1 (5 bases). The CDR3 runs to 15 residues. Germline V CDR1 and CDR2: SGDLS, YYNGEE. V was trimmed by 0 bases and J by 7 bases, leaving 11 bases between them. This CDR3 reads CASSVADSPNSPLHF. As DNA, the CDR3 is TGTGCCAGCAGCGTAGCTGACAGCCCCAATTCACCCCTCCACTTT.

V and J are TRBV5-6 and TRBJ1-1; D remains ambiguous. Deletions cut 3 bases from V and 2 bases from J, with 8 bases between. Germline CDR1 is SGHDT and CDR2 is YYEEEE. The CDR3 has 13 amino acids. The CDR3 nucleotides are TGTGCCAGCAGCTCCCTACCCAACACTGAAGCTTTCTTT. Protein: CASSSLPNTEAFF.

The rearrangement uses TRBV6-1 and TRBJ2-7; D gene ambiguous. The CDR3 totals 13 residues. Trimming removed 4 bases at V and 0 bases at J, with 7 bases between. Germline V lookup: CDR1 MNHNS, CDR2 SASEGT. The CDR3 is CASSVGFSYEQYF. In DNA, the CDR3 is TGTGCCAGCAGTGTGGGTTTCTCCTACGAGCAGTACTTC.

The CDR3 DNA reads as TGCAGTGCCAAGCCTCCGTCTGAAGCTTTCTTT. Protein product: CSAKPPSEAFF. The J gene is TRBJ1-1, the V gene TRBV20-1; D unresolved. V was trimmed by 6 bases and J by 6 bases, leaving 11 bases between them. CDR1 and CDR2 (germline): DFQATT, SNEGSKA (reference sequence). CDR3 size: 11 residues.